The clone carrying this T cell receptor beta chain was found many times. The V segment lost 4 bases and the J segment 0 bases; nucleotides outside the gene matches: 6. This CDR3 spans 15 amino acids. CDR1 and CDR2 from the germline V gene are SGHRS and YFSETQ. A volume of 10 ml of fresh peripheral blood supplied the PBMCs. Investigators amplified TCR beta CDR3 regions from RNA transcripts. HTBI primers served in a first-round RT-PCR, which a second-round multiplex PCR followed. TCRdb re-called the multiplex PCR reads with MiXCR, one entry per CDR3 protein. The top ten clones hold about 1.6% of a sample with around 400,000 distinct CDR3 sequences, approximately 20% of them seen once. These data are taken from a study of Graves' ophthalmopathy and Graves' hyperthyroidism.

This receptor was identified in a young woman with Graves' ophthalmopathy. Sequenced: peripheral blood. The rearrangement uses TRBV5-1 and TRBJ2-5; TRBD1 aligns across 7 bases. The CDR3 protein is CASSEGALYQETQYF. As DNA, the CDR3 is TGCGCCAGCAGCGAGGGGGCTCTGTACCAAGAGACCCAGTACTTC.